This T cell receptor (beta chain) was captured in a study of spatial heterogeneity in lung cancer (dated 2019 in TCRdb). The study in broad terms: More beta-chain than alpha-chain transcripts were consistently detected, likely reflecting higher beta-chain transcript abundance. TCR transcript counts in tumor regions correlated strongly with a T cell transcriptional module score from matched bulk RNA-seq. In the raw uncorrected reads, each unique combination of TCR and UMI appeared on average more than ten times. In non-small cell lung cancer, the study made a quantitative comparison of TCR alpha and beta repertoires among multiple tumor regions, matched nontumor lung and blood. Nonsynonymous mutation counts, determined by whole-exome sequencing of tumor tissue, were related to features of the TCR repertoire. At surgery, both alpha and beta chains were TCR-sequenced in 200 to 250 tumor regions, fewer than 85 matched nontumor lung samples and 56 PBMC samples. Broad study findings and their caveats: The tumor nonsynonymous mutation count correlated with the number of expanded intratumoral alpha and beta TCRs. TCR-seq coverage of tumor T cells was estimated to be only about 6.7% for alpha chains and approximately 12% for beta chains. The count of ubiquitous expanded TCRs correlated with the count of ubiquitous nonsynonymous mutations, and the count of regional expanded TCRs correlated with the count of regional nonsynonymous mutations. Additional single-cell paired TCR alpha and beta sequencing was considered necessary to confirm, at a functional level, the hypothesis that regional TCRs recognize regional mutations.

In light of the paper, this sample's time point label describes: sample taken at primary tumor resection. The donors were more than 65 patients from the lung TRACERx cohort who had early-stage, untreated non-small cell lung cancer. Whole RNA extracted from tumor and nontumor lung tissue, or from cryopreserved PBMC samples, was used for TCR sequencing without cell sorting. Only patients for whom sufficient RNA was available from at least two tumor regions were selected for TCR sequencing. Before selection, tumor and adjacent nontumor lung specimens were reviewed by a lung pathologist. The CDR3, cysteine through phenylalanine, is 17 amino acids long. CDR3 DNA is the only sequence kept; it has 51 bases, read in frame from the first base. From the germline V gene, CDR1 is SGHRS and CDR2 is YFSETQ. The junction shows trimming of 0 bases on V and 6 bases on J, and the gene matches do not reach 15 bases of it.

This clonotype has a count of ten or more. Its antigen is still unknown. One base away there is no much larger clone; base qualities are not given. This beta chain is an unintended read in a library built for alpha chains; its size means little. The library came from 5' RACE. The sample was run on a NextSeq 500. To allow correction of PCR and sequencing errors, the TCR library protocol tagged every TCR cDNA molecule with a unique molecular identifier. On the authors' methods: TCR identification, UMI-based error correction and CDR3 extraction were all carried out with Decombinator tools. Expanded TCRs were defined as those above a frequency of 2 per 1,000, corresponding to the top 1% of the tumor frequency distribution. Expanded tumor TCRs statistically deemed absent (corrected P<0.05) from at least one tumor region were classed as regional, and all other expanded tumor TCRs were classed as ubiquitous. Each repertoire was subsampled 100 times to 5,000 TCRs, after which Renyi diversity was computed with the R vegan package. CDR3 similarity networks were constructed using string-kernel similarity of amino acid triplets, with links drawn between CDR3s whose pairwise similarity was above 0.82. TCRdb reprocessing: public reads trimmed at Q25 with fastp, clones called with MiXCR, in-frame beta chains kept. Rows with a matching CDR3 protein are joined into one entry that keeps the most common DNA and genes. TCRdb's processing, not the study's, gives the V and J calls here. The table for this sample lists under 13,000 distinct CDR3 sequences; roughly 8% of them were counted only once. The ten most abundant clones make up around 22% of the sample.

The TCR comes from a female donor with early-stage non-small cell lung cancer. The chain links TRBV5-1 with TRBJ2-7; 7 bases in the middle match TRBD1. This specimen was lung tumor tissue, taken at surgery. The CDR3 here reads CASSLETPGGPPGEQYF. The sequence in DNA is TGCGCCAGCAGCTTGGAGACTCCAGGGGGACCACCTGGCGAGCAGTACTTC.